These 10 T cell receptor beta chains originate from one sample sequenced in a study of blood T cells in healthy people across ages. A J-beta primer mix and a sample-barcoded 5' primer were used in a second PCR of roughly 7 to 12 cycles. TCRdb reprocessed the 5' RACE reads with MiXCR, giving one entry per CDR3 protein. The table lists over a million distinct CDR3 sequences, 45% of them singletons, with about 19% in the top ten. The specimen sequenced was blood. The receptor source for this set is a woman aged 60-75 years in good health.

This chain joins TRBV20-1 and TRBJ2-7, with 9 bases that match TRBD1. The germline gives CDR1 DFQATT, CDR2 SNEGSKA (reference sequence). This CDR3 is built from 14 residues. V lost 3 bases and J lost 4; bases outside the gene matches: 7. The CDR3 region is CSASSQGALYEQYF. CDR3 in DNA: TGCAGTGCTAGTTCACAGGGGGCGCTTTACGAGCAGTACTTC.

The V gene is TRBV3-1, the J gene TRBJ2-1, with a tentative D call TRBD2 (6 bases). The CDR3 has 14 residues. Per germline, CDR1 LGHDT and CDR2 YNNKEL (reference sequence). V lost 3 bases and J lost 10, with 16 bases in between. CDR3 coding DNA: TGTGCCAGCAGCCAGGGGAGGCACCCCAGGGAGCAGTTCTTC. Encoded protein: CASSQGRHPREQFF.

CDR3 bases: TGTGCCAGCAGCCAAGATTGGGGGGGACCTGGCTACACCTTC. It translates to CASSQDWGGPGYTF. The J gene is TRBJ1-2, the V gene TRBV4-2; TRBD1 might be the D (5 bases). CDR3 size: 14 residues. The V gene's germline CDR1 is LGHNA and CDR2 YNFKEQ. V dropped 0 bases and J dropped 7 bases, with 12 bases sitting between them.

V gene TRBV24-1 combines with J gene TRBJ2-3, with 7 bases lining up with TRBD1. This CDR3 has 15 residues. After removal of 3 bases from V and 5 bases from J, the junction contained 7 bases not matched to a gene. Germline V gives CDR1 KGHDR, CDR2 SFDVKD. Written as DNA, the CDR3 is TGTGCCACCAGTGATCTTACTCAGGGGGAAGATACGCAGTATTTT. It translates to CATSDLTQGEDTQYF.

This clonotype was detected only a few times. The rearrangement links TRBV27 to TRBJ2-7, with D possibly TRBD2 on 6 matching bases. Germline-derived CDR1 and CDR2 are MNHEY and SMNVEV (reference sequence). Trimming shortened V by 6 bases and J by 2 bases, and 17 bases separated the two germline ends. The CDR3 is 15 amino acids. The CDR3 sequence is CASSQTAGKAYEQYF. CDR3 nucleotides: TGTGCCAGCAGCCAAACCGCGGGGAAGGCCTACGAGCAGTACTTC.

In its sample, this clonotype was seen a few times. V and J are TRBV20-1 and TRBJ2-2, with D maybe TRBD1 (5 bases). From germline, CDR1 is DFQATT and CDR2 SNEGSKA (reference sequence). The CDR3 has 11 residues. With 6 bases removed from V and 7 bases from J, the gap between germline ends came to 9 bases. The CDR3: CSARVIGELFF. The CDR3 bases are TGCAGTGCCAGGGTTATCGGGGAGCTGTTTTTT.

This clonotype has just a few counts. This chain joins TRBV20-1 and TRBJ2-7, with D perhaps TRBD1 or TRBD2 (5 bases each). Germline V CDR1 and CDR2: DFQATT, SNEGSKA (reference sequence). This CDR3 comprises 14 residues. The CDR3 reads CSPRDVRSSYEQYF. The CDR3 DNA sequence: TGCAGCCCCAGGGACGTCCGTAGCTCCTACGAGCAGTACTTC.

This sequence joins TRBV5-6 and TRBJ2-1, with 7 bases matching TRBD1. V trimming: 0 bases; J trimming: 14 bases; junction bases outside the gene matches: 5. This CDR3 is 12 amino acids long. Germline V gene sequence: CDR1 SGHDT, CDR2 YYEEEE. The DNA for the CDR3 is TGTGCCAGCAGCTTGGGTCCGGGACAGAAGTTCTTC. Its protein is CASSLGPGQKFF.

This chain links TRBV4-2 with TRBJ2-6; D is unclear. Trimming stripped 0 bases from V and 4 bases from J, with 7 bases between. This CDR3 contains 15 residues. CDR1 is LGHNA, CDR2 YNFKEQ, per germline. The CDR3 protein is CASSQDVKGANVLTF. As DNA, the CDR3 is TGTGCCAGCAGCCAAGATGTAAAGGGGGCCAACGTCCTGACTTTC.

The CDR3 coding sequence is TGTGCCAGCAGCAACGGACTAGCGGGAGGCGCAGATACGCAGTATTTT. Residues: CASSNGLAGGADTQYF. V gene TRBV12-3 or TRBV12-4 combines with J gene TRBJ2-3; 14 nucleotides agree with TRBD2. This CDR3 spans 16 amino acids. V lost 6 bases and J lost 4; bases outside the gene matches: 6.